This paragraph reports one T cell receptor (beta chain). The count of this clone is one. The specificity of this receptor is unknown. Base quality data are lacking; no much larger clone is found one base away. In total, 630 or so healthy bone marrow donors made up the cohort. All cohort members were sampled while nominally healthy, although unrecorded immune exposures were likely present. The donor was CMV seropositive and belonged to the group of 270 or so seropositive cohort members. Every donor gave a peripheral blood sample, and the peripheral blood mononuclear cells from that sample were used for TCR beta sequencing. Genomic DNA was extracted from the blood cell samples with the Qiagen DNeasy Blood Extraction Kit. Trimming removed 2 bases from V and 2 bases from J, leaving 11 bases between the germline ends. The CDR3 goes from the cysteine to the phenylalanine over 15 residues. Kept here is only the CDR3 DNA, which spans 45 bases and is read in frame from base 1. The germline V gene (reference sequence) supplies CDR1 MNHNY and CDR2 SVGAGI.

This sample was taken from a study of cytomegalovirus exposure and HLA in healthy donors (dated by TCRdb to about 2017). Background for the entire study: In an earlier analysis of some 550 of the donors, 276 Gb of sequence data and 95 million to 130 million unique TCR beta sequences from 150 million to 200 million T cells were reported. An early release covering roughly 600 HLA-typed donors comprised around 300 gigabases of sequencing data and some 79 million unique TCR sequences. Of the roughly 400 genotyped donors, approximately 83% fell in the genetic ancestry cluster associated with self-reported Caucasian donors. The aim of the study was to test whether cataloging public T cell receptors could identify signatures of past pathogen exposure. The study used immunosequencing to profile the T cell repertoires of approximately 650 subjects and linked those repertoires to cytomegalovirus serostatus. Besides the first cohort of 666 subjects, a separate validation cohort made up of roughly 130 different subjects was used. The study combined high-throughput TCR immunosequencing, statistical association of individual TCRs with disease status, and machine learning to predict cytomegalovirus infection status. In a later analysis, previously published TCR beta repertoires from 666 donors were re-analyzed and high-resolution HLA genotyping was added so that TCR occurrence patterns could be studied. Rather than drawing on any new phenotypic data, the later analysis identified candidate immune exposures from TCR beta sequences and the way those sequences occurred across donors. To decide whether each TCR beta V gene segment behaved as functional or pseudogenic, an earlier analysis of some 600 of the donors relied on high-throughput TCR beta sequencing. Donor age, sex, ethnicity and CMV serostatus were compiled alongside the repertoire data. A later genetic analysis used genome-wide SNP genotypes for about 60% of the roughly 670 donors, treating that subset as a discovery cohort. Every discovery cohort repertoire had been produced on one sequencing platform. Both class I and class II loci were covered by HLA typing, at four-digit resolution. Typing coverage varied by locus: roughly 629-640 donors for A, B, C, DRB1 and DQB1; 500 to 550 for DQA1; about 570 for DPA1; approximately 450 for DPB1. A few DR-DQ haplotypes were treated as single units for association and clustering because of strong linkage in the cohort. Among a few hundred genotyped donors of the cohort, an average of around 240,000 unique TCR beta nucleotide sequences were sequenced per donor, 15% to 20% of them non-productive.

The research as a whole found: The study gave a list of some 150 TCR beta chains associated with cytomegalovirus. Compared with the roughly 670-donor mean, donors in an Asian-associated ancestry cluster had fewer N-insertions in productive TCRs, according to a later genetic analysis. A few of the identified cytomegalovirus-associated TCR beta chains were confirmed in vitro to be specific for cytomegalovirus antigens. A cluster of highly shared sequence variants was judged likely to be a technical artifact of the sequencing pipeline. The classifier was reported to diagnose cytomegalovirus status with high specificity and sensitivity in both the original and validation cohorts. While some public TCRs were present in many individuals, most TCR sequences turned up only very rarely across donors. A later analysis reported that several top co-occurrence clusters appeared linked to parvovirus B19, influenza, CMV and Epstein-Barr virus. In this cohort, only TCR beta chains were sequenced, and detectable features were limited by the absence of alpha or paired-chain data. The only immune exposure information available for the cohort was CMV serostatus. Linkage disequilibrium might explain the correlated functional status among segregating V segments, but an unknown experimental factor could not be ruled out. In an earlier analysis of approximately 590 of the donors, most TCR beta V segments appeared in productive rearrangements about 87% or about 30% of the time, broadly matching IMGT annotations. Some IMGT-functional V segments, including TRBV6-2 and TRBV6-3, could not be distinguished by the 87-base-pair reads and were therefore excluded. A further reported finding was that TCR beta sequences accurately predicted the HLA-A and HLA-B alleles for most subjects in the first cohort. In a later genetic analysis, a missense DCLRE1C variant was associated with V-gene and J-gene trimming of TCR beta chains, and the association was replicated in an independent cohort. HLA typing was unavailable for some donors at each locus, so association tests used only the typed subset. The authors suggested that the approach could potentially be generalized to other disease states and immunological phenotypes. When HLA alleles, especially DR and DQ, strongly co-occurred, TCR associations were difficult to assign to individual alleles. Compared with equally common non-associated chains, HLA-associated TCR beta chains in a later analysis were more clonally expanded and had lower generation probabilities. Presence/absence analyses assumed roughly uniform sequencing depth across donors, an assumption that may not hold. A later analysis found that TCR association rates varied across HLA loci, with DRB1 alleles showing the most associated TCRs and HLA-C alleles the fewest. According to a later analysis, most CMV-associated TCR beta chains appeared to be HLA-restricted, and the HLA associations seemed to be driven largely by CMV exposure. In a later analysis, more than 15,000 TCR beta sequences were associated with specific HLA alleles at a false discovery rate of 0.05. The earlier analysis of approximately 540 of the donors excluded some 16 rarely observed V segments, including chromosome 9 orphons, because counts were too low.

The library was built by means of the immunoSEQ multiplex PCR assay. The multiplex PCR relied on a mix of 60 forward primers for TCR Vbeta segments and 13 reverse primers for TCR Jbeta segments. A multiplex PCR assay on genomic DNA amplified the CDR3 region of rearranged TCR beta genes. The Illumina HiSeq System was used to sequence the amplified TCR beta libraries as 87-base-pair reads. In the original analysis: A later analysis tallied 75 million to 95 million unique TCR beta chains across the 700 or so repertoires, and roughly 11 million of those chains were shared by two or more donors. Raw reads were error-corrected and collapsed into unique sequences with a nearest-neighbor algorithm that merged closely related sequences to remove PCR and sequencing errors. V, D and J gene segments were assigned by aligning CDR3 sequences to IMGT reference sequences. For a sequence to be retained, a match of at least six nucleotides to both a V gene segment and a J gene segment was required. Rearrangements were classified as productive when the CDR3 lacked stop codons and remained in frame with V and J, and all other rearrangements were classified as non-productive. Following IMGT convention, CDR3 was defined as the stretch from the second conserved V-encoded cysteine to the conserved J-encoded phenylalanine. The earlier analysis of roughly 590 of the donors excluded sequences that lacked an unambiguous match to a single V gene segment. An earlier analysis of under 750 of the donors called V segments functional above 56.7% productive rearrangements and segregating when the between-donor standard deviation exceeded 5%. A statistical classification framework was developed to diagnose cytomegalovirus status using the catalog of TCR beta chain sequences. In a later analysis, TCR nucleotide sequences were compared against IMGT/GENE-DB human TR gene sequences so that V and J genes could be assigned. Using the TCRdist pipeline, a later analysis assigned CDR3 sequences along with most-parsimonious VDJ recombination scenarios. In a later analysis, each TCR beta chain was defined by its CDR3 amino acid sequence together with its V-gene family, and reads without a unique V-gene family were excluded. In a later analysis, around 600 highly shared, low-generation-probability nucleotide sequences were removed to address suspected cross-contamination and a sequencing artifact. In a later analysis, a clonal expansion index for each public chain was calculated from normalized within-repertoire ranks of inferred template counts. Generation probabilities in a later analysis came from a VDJ recombination model fitted to out-of-frame rearrangements, and those results were checked against IGoR. In a later analysis, TCR-TCR, TCR-HLA and TCR-CMV co-occurrence was scored with hypergeometric tests, and a repertoire-size bias correction was applied to TCR pairs. A later analysis estimated false discovery rates by permuting HLA or CMV assignments 20 times. In a later analysis, co-occurring TCRs were grouped using DBSCAN, and TCRdist sequence similarity was added for clustering within HLA-allele-positive subsets. For co-occurrence clustering, repertoires with fewer than 30,000 or more than 120,000 public chains were excluded, along with several repertoires with anomalous nucleotide sharing. Imported from immuneACCESS, the table was reduced by TCRdb to in-frame sequences with V and J called. These copies leave out some clones; in studies compared against another copy, an unresolved V gene accounts for under half, and the cause of the remainder is not known. That table is the source of V, J and clone size, and D and trimming were worked out from the DNA. For this sample the table gives tens of thousands of clones, of which roughly 76% were detected only once. The ten largest clones take up around 7.6% of the sample.

The clonotype originates from a man aged 55 to 70 in good health and CMV-seropositive. The V gene is TRBV6-6 and the J gene is TRBJ2-3; possibly the D gene is TRBD2, per 6 matching bases. Sequencing was carried out using PBMCs. The sequence in DNA is TGTGCCAGCAGTTACGAGCGGGTTAACACAGATACGCAGTATTTT. Translated, it gives CASSYERVNTDTQYF.